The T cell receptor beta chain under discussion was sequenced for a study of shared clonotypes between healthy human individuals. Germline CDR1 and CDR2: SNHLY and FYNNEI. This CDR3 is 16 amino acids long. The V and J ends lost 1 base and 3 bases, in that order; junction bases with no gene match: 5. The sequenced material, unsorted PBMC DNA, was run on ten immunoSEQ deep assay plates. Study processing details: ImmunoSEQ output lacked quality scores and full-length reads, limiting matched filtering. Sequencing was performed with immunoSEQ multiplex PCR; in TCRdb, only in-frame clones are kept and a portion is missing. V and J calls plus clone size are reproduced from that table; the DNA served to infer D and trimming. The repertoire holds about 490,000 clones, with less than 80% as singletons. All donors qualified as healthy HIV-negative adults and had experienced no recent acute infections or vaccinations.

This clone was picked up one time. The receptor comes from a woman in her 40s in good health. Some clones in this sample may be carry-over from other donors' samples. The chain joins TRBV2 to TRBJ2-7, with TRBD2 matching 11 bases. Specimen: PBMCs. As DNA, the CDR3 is TGTGCCAGCAGTGAAGGACTAGCGGGACTAGGCTACGAGCAGTACTTC. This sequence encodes CASSEGLAGLGYEQYF. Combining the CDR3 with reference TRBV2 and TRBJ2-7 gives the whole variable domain EPEVTQTPSHQVTQMGQEVILRCVPISNHLYFYWYRQILGQKVEFLVSFYNNEISEKSEIFDDQFSVERPDGSNFTLKIRSTKLEDSAMYFCASSEGLAGLGYEQYFGPGTRLTVT.